Listed below are T cell receptor beta chains from one sample, sequenced in a study of blood T cell repertoires in COVID-19. Sequencing was performed with immunoSEQ multiplex PCR; in TCRdb, only in-frame clones are kept and a portion is missing. The sample lists hundreds of thousands of clones, approximately 86% occurring once. The sequencing input was peripheral blood. All receptors come from a human donor in a cohort sampled during active COVID-19. Both conserved end residues are part of each CDR3. D genes are given only for firm matches. Not every row has a clone size; where given, it reads once, few, many or a size class.

DNA: TGTGCCAGCAGTGTAGGGGCACCAACCTCTGGGGCCAACGTCCTGACTTTC
CDR3: CASSVGAPTSGANVLTF
V: TRBV2
D: .
J: TRBJ2-6
size: .

DNA: TGTGCCAGCAGCTTAGGGGGCGGCGGGGAGCTGTTTTTT
CDR3: CASSLGGGGELFF
V: TRBV11-3
D: .
J: TRBJ2-2
size: once

DNA: TGTGCCAGCAGCACTAGACAGGGACTGACCTCTGGAAACACCATATATTTT
CDR3: CASSTRQGLTSGNTIYF
V: TRBV11-2
D: TRBD1
J: TRBJ1-3
size: .

DNA: TGTGCCAGCAGCTTGAGGGGGACCTACAATGAGCAGTTCTTC
CDR3: CASSLRGTYNEQFF
V: TRBV7-8
D: .
J: TRBJ2-1
size: .

DNA: TGTGCCAGCAGCCAAGATGTGAGGGGGAGGGACACCTACAATGAGCAGTTCTTC
CDR3: CASSQDVRGRDTYNEQFF
V: TRBV4-2
D: .
J: TRBJ2-1
size: .

DNA: TGTGCCAGCAGGGCGGGGGCTCCAAGCAATCAGCCCCAGCATTTT
CDR3: CASRAGAPSNQPQHF
V: TRBV28
D: .
J: TRBJ1-5
size: .

DNA: TGCGCCAGCAGCCAAGAAATTACAGGAGTGAAAGATACGCAGTATTTT
CDR3: CASSQEITGVKDTQYF
V: TRBV4-1
D: .
J: TRBJ2-3
size: .

DNA: TGTGCCAGCAGCATGGCGGGAGGCACCTACAATGAGCAGTTCTTC
CDR3: CASSMAGGTYNEQFF
V: TRBV5-6
D: TRBD2
J: TRBJ2-1
size: .

DNA: TGTGCCTGGACTGGGCGGCGACAGGCGAACACCGGGGAGCTGTTTTTT
CDR3: CAWTGRRQANTGELFF
V: TRBV30
D: .
J: TRBJ2-2
size: once

DNA: TGTGCCTGGAGTCCACAGGGATCGAGAACTGAAGCTTTCTTT
CDR3: CAWSPQGSRTEAFF
V: TRBV30
D: .
J: TRBJ1-1
size: .

DNA: TGTGCCAGCAGTCGGAGCGGGGATACGCAGTATTTT
CDR3: CASSRSGDTQYF
V: TRBV6-5
D: .
J: TRBJ2-3
size: .

DNA: TGTGCCACCCAGCTCCAACAGGGGAGCACAGATACGCAGTATTTT
CDR3: CATQLQQGSTDTQYF
V: TRBV15
D: TRBD1
J: TRBJ2-3
size: .

DNA: TGTGCCAGTAGACCCGGGACAGGCAGATTGGGGAAAGATACGCAGTATTTT
CDR3: CASRPGTGRLGKDTQYF
V: TRBV19
D: TRBD1
J: TRBJ2-3
size: .

DNA: TGTGCCAGCAGCATCCCCGGGACAGGGAGTATCCACGAGCAGTACTTC
CDR3: CASSIPGTGSIHEQYF
V: TRBV5-4
D: TRBD1
J: TRBJ2-7
size: .

DNA: TGTGCCTGGGCCCCCGGGGGGGGCAACTATGGCTACACCTTC
CDR3: CAWAPGGGNYGYTF
V: TRBV30
D: .
J: TRBJ1-2
size: .

DNA: TGTGCCAGCAGCCGCCTCAGGGCGGGAGGCCCCTACGAGCAGTACTTC
CDR3: CASSRLRAGGPYEQYF
V: TRBV11-2
D: TRBD2
J: TRBJ2-7
size: .

DNA: TGTGCCAGCAGCCCAGAGACTTCGAACACTGAAGCTTTCTTT
CDR3: CASSPETSNTEAFF
V: TRBV6-6
D: .
J: TRBJ1-1
size: .

DNA: TGTGCCAGCAGTGAATCCGGCACAGATACGCAGTATTTT
CDR3: CASSESGTDTQYF
V: TRBV25-1
D: .
J: TRBJ2-3
size: once

DNA: TGTGCCAGCAGTGAATTTATTATCCGTCAGGTAACTCGCCCTTCCTACGAGCAGTACTTC
CDR3: CASSEFIIRQVTRPSYEQYF
V: TRBV2
D: .
J: TRBJ2-7
size: .

DNA: TGTGCCAGCGGGAGACAGGGGGGGGACGAGCAGTACTTC
CDR3: CASGRQGGDEQYF
V: TRBV6-5
D: TRBD1
J: TRBJ2-7
size: .

DNA: TGTGCCATCAATGCGGCGGCTGGTTCGACAGATACGCAGTATTTT
CDR3: CAINAAAGSTDTQYF
V: TRBV10-3
D: .
J: TRBJ2-3
size: .

DNA: TGCGCCAGCAGCCCCGTTGGGGGGGCGAACGGGGAGCTGTTTTTT
CDR3: CASSPVGGANGELFF
V: TRBV5-1
D: .
J: TRBJ2-2
size: .

DNA: TGTGCCATCAGTGAGGTGGGTTCCGCAGTCGGGTATGGCTACACCTTC
CDR3: CAISEVGSAVGYGYTF
V: TRBV10-3
D: .
J: TRBJ1-2
size: .

DNA: TGTGCCAGCAGCACCCAGGGGATAGAGACAGATACGCAGTATTTT
CDR3: CASSTQGIETDTQYF
V: TRBV7-3
D: .
J: TRBJ2-3
size: .

DNA: TGCGCCAGCAGCCAAGAAAGGGGGAACACTGAAGCTTTCTTT
CDR3: CASSQERGNTEAFF
V: TRBV4-1
D: .
J: TRBJ1-1
size: .

DNA: TGTGCCAGCAGTGAAGTAGGGAGACTGTTTTTT
CDR3: CASSEVGRLFF
V: TRBV2
D: .
J: TRBJ1-4
size: .

DNA: TGTGCCACCAGTTCCGCGAACACCGGGGAGCTGTTTTTT
CDR3: CATSSANTGELFF
V: TRBV24-1
D: .
J: TRBJ2-2
size: .

DNA: TGTGCCAGCAGGGAGGGGACAGTTAACTCCTACGAGCAGTACTTC
CDR3: CASREGTVNSYEQYF
V: TRBV2
D: .
J: TRBJ2-7
size: .

DNA: TGCAGCGTTGCTCGGGAGAGGGATGAGCAGTTCTTC
CDR3: CSVARERDEQFF
V: TRBV29-1
D: .
J: TRBJ2-1
size: .

DNA: TGTGCCAGCAGCTTAGTTAGGGGGACACAAAAACTGTTTTTT
CDR3: CASSLVRGTQKLFF
V: TRBV7-9
D: .
J: TRBJ1-4
size: .

DNA: TGTGCCATCAGTGAGTCCTCCACGGCAGATACGCAGTATTTT
CDR3: CAISESSTADTQYF
V: TRBV10-3
D: .
J: TRBJ2-3
size: .

DNA: TGTGCCAGCAGTGAAGACGTTACAGGAAACTACGAGCAGTACTTC
CDR3: CASSEDVTGNYEQYF
V: TRBV6-1
D: .
J: TRBJ2-7
size: few